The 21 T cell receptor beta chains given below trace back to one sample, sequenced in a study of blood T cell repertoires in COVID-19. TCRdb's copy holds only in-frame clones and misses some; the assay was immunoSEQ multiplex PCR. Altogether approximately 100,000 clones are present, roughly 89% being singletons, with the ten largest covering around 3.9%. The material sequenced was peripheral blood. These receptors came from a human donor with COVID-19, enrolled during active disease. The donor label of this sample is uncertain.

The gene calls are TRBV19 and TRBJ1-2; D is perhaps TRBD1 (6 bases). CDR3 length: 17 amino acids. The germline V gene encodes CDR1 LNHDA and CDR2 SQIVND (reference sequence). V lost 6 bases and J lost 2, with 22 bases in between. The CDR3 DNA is TGTGCCAGTAGAGACGGGGGGCGCCTATATTCCAACTATGGCTACACCTTC. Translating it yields CASRDGGRLYSNYGYTF.

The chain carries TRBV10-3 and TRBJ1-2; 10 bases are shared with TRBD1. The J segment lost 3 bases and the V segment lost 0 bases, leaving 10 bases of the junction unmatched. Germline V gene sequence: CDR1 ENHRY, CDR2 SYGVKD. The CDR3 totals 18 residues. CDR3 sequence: CAISESGTGEFLDYGYTF. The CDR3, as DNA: TGTGCCATCAGTGAGTCCGGGACAGGGGAATTTTTAGACTATGGCTACACCTTC.

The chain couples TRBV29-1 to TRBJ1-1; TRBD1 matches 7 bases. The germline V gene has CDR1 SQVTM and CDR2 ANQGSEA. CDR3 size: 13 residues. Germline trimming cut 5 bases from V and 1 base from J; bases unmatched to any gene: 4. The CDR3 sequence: CSVNRQGNTEAFF. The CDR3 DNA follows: TGCAGCGTTAATAGACAGGGGAACACTGAAGCTTTCTTT.

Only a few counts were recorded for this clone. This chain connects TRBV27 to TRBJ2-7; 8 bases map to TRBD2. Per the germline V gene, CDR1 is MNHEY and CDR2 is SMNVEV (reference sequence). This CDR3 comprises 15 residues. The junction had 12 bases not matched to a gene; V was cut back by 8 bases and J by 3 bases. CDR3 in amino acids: CASSEKGLDYYEQYF. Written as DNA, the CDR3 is TGTGCCAGCTCCGAGAAGGGACTAGATTACTACGAGCAGTACTTC.

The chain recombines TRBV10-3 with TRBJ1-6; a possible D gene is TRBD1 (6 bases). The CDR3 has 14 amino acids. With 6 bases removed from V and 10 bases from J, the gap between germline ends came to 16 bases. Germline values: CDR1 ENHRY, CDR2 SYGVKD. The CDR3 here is CAIRKQGIDSPLHF. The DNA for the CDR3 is TGTGCCATCAGAAAACAGGGTATAGACTCACCCCTCCACTTT.

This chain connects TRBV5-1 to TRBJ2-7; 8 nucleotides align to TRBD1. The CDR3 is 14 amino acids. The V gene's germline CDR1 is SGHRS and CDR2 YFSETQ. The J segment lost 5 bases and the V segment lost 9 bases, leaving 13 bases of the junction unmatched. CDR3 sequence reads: CATSRGPEENEQYF. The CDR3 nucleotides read TGCGCCACTTCCAGGGGGCCAGAAGAAAACGAGCAGTACTTC.

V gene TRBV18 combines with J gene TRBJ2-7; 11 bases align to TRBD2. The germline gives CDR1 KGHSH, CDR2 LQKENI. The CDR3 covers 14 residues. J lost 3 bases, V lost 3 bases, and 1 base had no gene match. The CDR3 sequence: CASSPTSGIYEQYF. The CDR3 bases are TGTGCCAGCTCACCGACTAGCGGGATCTACGAGCAGTACTTC.

This chain's CDR3 is CASSPRTGEGYTF. The CDR3 DNA follows: TGTGCCAGCTCACCTCGCACAGGGGAAGGCTACACCTTC. The V and J genes are TRBV18 and TRBJ1-2; 7 nucleotides agree with TRBD1. V shed 3 bases, J shed 8 bases, and the junction held 6 bases outside the gene matches. Germline V gene lookup returns CDR1 KGHSH and CDR2 LQKENI. CDR3 size: 13 residues.

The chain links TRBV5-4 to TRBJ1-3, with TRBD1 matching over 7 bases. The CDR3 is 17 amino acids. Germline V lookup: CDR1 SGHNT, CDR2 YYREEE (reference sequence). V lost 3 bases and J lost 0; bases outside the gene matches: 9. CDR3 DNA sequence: TGTGCCAGCAGCTCAGACAGGGTGGGGAACTCTGGAAACACCATATATTTT. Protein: CASSSDRVGNSGNTIYF.

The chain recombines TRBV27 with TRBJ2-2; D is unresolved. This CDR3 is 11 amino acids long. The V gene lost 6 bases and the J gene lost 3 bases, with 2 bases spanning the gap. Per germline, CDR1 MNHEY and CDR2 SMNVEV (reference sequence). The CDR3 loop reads CASSDTGELFF. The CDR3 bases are TGTGCCAGCAGCGACACCGGGGAGCTGTTTTTT.

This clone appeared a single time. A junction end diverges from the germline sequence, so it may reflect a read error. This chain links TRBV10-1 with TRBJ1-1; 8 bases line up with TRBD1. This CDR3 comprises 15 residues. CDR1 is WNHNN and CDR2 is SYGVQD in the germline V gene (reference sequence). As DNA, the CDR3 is TGCGCCAGCAGTGGACGGACAGGGCTGAACGCTGAAGCTTTCTTT. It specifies CASSGRTGLNAEAFF.

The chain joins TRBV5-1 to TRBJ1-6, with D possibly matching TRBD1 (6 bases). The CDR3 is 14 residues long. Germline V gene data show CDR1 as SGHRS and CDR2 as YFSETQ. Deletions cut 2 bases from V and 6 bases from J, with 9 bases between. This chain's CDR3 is CASSLRTANSPLHF. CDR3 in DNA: TGCGCCAGCAGCTTACGGACAGCTAATTCACCCCTCCACTTT.

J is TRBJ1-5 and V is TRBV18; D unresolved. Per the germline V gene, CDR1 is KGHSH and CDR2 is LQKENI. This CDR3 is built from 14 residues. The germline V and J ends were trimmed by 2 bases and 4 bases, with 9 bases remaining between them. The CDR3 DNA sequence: TGTGCCAGCTCACCAGGCGGGGTAAATCAGCCCCAGCATTTT. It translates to CASSPGGVNQPQHF.

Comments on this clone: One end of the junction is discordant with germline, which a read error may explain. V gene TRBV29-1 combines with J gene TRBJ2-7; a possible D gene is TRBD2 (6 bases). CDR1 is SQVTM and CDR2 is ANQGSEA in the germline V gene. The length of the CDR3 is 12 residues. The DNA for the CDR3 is TGCAGCGTTCTTGGGGGGACGAACTCGCCTGTGTTC. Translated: CSVLGGTNSPVF.

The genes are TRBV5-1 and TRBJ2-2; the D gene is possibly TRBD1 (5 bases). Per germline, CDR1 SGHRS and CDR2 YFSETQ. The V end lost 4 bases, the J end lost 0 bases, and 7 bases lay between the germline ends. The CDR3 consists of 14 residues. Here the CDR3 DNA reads TGCGCCAGCAGCCCGACAGCGAACACCGGGGAGCTGTTTTTT. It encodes CASSPTANTGELFF.

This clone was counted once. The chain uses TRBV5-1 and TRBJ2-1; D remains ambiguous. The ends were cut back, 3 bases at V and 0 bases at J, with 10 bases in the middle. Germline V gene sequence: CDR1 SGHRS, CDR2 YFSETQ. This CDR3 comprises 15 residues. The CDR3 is CASSSQSSSYNEQFF. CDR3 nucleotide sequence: TGCGCCAGCAGCTCGCAGTCTAGCTCCTACAATGAGCAGTTCTTC.

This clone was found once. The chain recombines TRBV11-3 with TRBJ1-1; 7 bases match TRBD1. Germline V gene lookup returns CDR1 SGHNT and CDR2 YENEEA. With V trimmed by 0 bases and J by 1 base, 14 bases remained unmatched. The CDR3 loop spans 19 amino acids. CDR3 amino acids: CASSLEGRGLAGPNTEAFF. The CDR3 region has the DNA TGTGCCAGCAGCTTAGAGGGCAGGGGGTTAGCGGGACCGAACACTGAAGCTTTCTTT.

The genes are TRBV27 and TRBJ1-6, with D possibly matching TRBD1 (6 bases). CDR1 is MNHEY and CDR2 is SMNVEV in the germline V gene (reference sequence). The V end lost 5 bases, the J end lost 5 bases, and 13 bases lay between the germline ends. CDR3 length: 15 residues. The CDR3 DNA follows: TGTGCCAGCAGTAAGGGGGGGGGCCATAATTCACCCCTCCACTTT. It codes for CASSKGGGHNSPLHF.

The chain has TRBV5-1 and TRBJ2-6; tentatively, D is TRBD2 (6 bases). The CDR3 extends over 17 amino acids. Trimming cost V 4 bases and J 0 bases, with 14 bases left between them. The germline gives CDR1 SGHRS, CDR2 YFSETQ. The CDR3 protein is CASSIMGLSSGANVLTF. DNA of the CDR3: TGCGCCAGCAGCATTATGGGACTGTCCTCTGGGGCCAACGTCCTGACTTTC. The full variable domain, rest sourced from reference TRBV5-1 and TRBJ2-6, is KAGVTQTPRYLIKTRGQQVTLSCSPISGHRSVSWYQQTPGQGLQFLFEYFSETQRNKGNFPGRFSGRQFSNSRSEMNVSTLELGDSALYLCASSIMGLSSGANVLTFGAGSRLTVL.

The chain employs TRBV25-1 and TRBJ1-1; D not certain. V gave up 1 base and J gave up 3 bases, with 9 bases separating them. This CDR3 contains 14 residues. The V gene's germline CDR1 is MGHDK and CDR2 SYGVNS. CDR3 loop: CASSEWEEDTEAFF. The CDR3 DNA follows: TGTGCCAGCAGTGAATGGGAGGAGGACACTGAAGCTTTCTTT.

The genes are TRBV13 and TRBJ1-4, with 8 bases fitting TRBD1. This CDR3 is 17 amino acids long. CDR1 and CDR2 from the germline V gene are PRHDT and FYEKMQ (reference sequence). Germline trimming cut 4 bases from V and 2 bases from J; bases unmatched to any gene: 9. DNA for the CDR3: TGTGCCAGCAGCTCCCGGGACAGGAGTTGGACTAATGAAAAACTGTTTTTT. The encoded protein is CASSSRDRSWTNEKLFF.